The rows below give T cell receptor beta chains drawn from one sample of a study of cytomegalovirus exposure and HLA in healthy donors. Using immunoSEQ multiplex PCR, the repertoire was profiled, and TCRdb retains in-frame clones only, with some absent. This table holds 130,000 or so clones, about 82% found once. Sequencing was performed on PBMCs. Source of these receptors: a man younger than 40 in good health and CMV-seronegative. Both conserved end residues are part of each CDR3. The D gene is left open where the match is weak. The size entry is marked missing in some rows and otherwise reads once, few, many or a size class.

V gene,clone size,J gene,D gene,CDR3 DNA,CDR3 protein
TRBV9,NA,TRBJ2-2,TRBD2,TGTGCCAGCAGCACGAGACTAGCGCCGAGTTTCACCGGGGAGCTGTTTTTT,CASSTRLAPSFTGELFF
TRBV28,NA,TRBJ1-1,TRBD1,TGTGCCAGCAGTCCAGGGACAGGGGGCCGCGGAGCGCTGAACACTGAAGCTTTCTTT,CASSPGTGGRGALNTEAFF
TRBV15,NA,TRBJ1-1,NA,TGTGCCACCAGCAGAGGAGGGGGAAGGGGGACTGAAGCTTTCTTT,CATSRGGGRGTEAFF
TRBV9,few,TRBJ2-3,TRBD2,TGTGCCAGCAGCGTGGGGACTAGCGCCGCAGATACGCAGTATTTT,CASSVGTSAADTQYF
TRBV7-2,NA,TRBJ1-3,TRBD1,TGTGCCAGCAGCCTGGGACAGAGGAGCTCTGGAAACACCATATATTTT,CASSLGQRSSGNTIYF
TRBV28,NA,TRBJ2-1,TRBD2,TGTGCCAGCAGGGGACTAGCGGGAGTCCGGAGCTCCTACAATGAGCAGTTCTTC,CASRGLAGVRSSYNEQFF
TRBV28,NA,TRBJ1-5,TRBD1,TGTGCCAGCAGTTTCGGACAGGGCTTTAGCAATCAGCCCCAGCATTTT,CASSFGQGFSNQPQHF
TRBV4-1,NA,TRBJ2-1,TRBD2,TGCGCCAGCAGCCTCCCCGCGGGGGGCTCCGGTGGCGGGAGGGCCTACAATGAGCAGTTCTTC,CASSLPAGGSGGGRAYNEQFF
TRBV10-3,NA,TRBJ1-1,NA,TGTGCCATCAGAGTCGCAGAAAACACTGAAGCTTTCTTT,CAIRVAENTEAFF
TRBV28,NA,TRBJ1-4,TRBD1,TGTGCCAGCAGTTTTAGGGACAGGGGGCTTAAGAATGAAAAACTGTTTTTT,CASSFRDRGLKNEKLFF
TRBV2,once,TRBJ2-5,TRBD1,TGTGCCAGCAGTGAAGGGGGACAGGGGGAAGAGACCCAGTACTTC,CASSEGGQGEETQYF
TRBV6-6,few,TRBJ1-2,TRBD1,TGTGCCAGCTCCGGGGACAGCTATGGCTACACCTTC,CASSGDSYGYTF
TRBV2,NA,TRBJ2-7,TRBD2,TGTGCCAGCAGTCAGACTAGCGGGAGGACCGAGCAGTACTTC,CASSQTSGRTEQYF
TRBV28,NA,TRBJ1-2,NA,TGTGCCAGCGGACAAACCAGGGTGGGTGGCTACACCTTC,CASGQTRVGGYTF
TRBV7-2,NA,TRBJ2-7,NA,TGTGCCAGCAGCCACACCGGGACAACCTACGAGCAGTACTTC,CASSHTGTTYEQYF
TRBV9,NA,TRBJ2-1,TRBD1,TGTGCCAGCAGCGTTACCGGGACAGCTTACAATGAGCAGTTCTTC,CASSVTGTAYNEQFF
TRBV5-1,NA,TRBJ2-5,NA,TGCGCCAGCAGCTTGAAGACACTGGAGACCCAGTACTTC,CASSLKTLETQYF
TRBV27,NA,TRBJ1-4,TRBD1,TGTGCCAGCAGTTTGGGGCACAGGGGTAATGAAAAACTGTTTTTT,CASSLGHRGNEKLFF
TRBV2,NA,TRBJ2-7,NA,TGTGCCAGCAGTGAAATTGCAGTAGCTGCCTACGAGCAGTACTTC,CASSEIAVAAYEQYF
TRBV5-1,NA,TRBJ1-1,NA,TGCGCCAGCAGCTTGGTGGCCGGGGACACTGAAGCTTTCTTT,CASSLVAGDTEAFF
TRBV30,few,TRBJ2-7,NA,TGTGCCTGGAGTGAACAGGCCTTGGGCGAGCAGTACTTC,CAWSEQALGEQYF
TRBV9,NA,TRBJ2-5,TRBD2,TGTGCCAGCAGCGTAGGCGGGGGGCCCGAAGAGACCCAGTACTTC,CASSVGGGPEETQYF
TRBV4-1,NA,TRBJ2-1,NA,TGCGCCAGCAGCCAAGAAAACAGTTACAATGAGCAGTTCTTC,CASSQENSYNEQFF
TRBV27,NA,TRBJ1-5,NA,TGTGCCAGCAGTTTGAGTAGCAATCAGCCCCAGCATTTT,CASSLSSNQPQHF
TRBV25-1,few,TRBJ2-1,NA,TGTGCCAGCAGTAGCTGGGAGGGGGCAGGGGGCTTCAATGAGCAGTTCTTC,CASSSWEGAGGFNEQFF
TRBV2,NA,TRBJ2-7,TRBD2,TGTGCCAGCAGTGAAGACGTGGGTGCGGGAGGGCCGGAAGAGCAGTACTTC,CASSEDVGAGGPEEQYF
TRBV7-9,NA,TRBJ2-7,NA,TGTGCCAGCAGCCCGGGTAGGCCACCATACGAGCAGTACTTC,CASSPGRPPYEQYF
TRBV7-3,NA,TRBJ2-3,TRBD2,TGTGCCAGCAGCCCAGCGGGATACAGCACAGATACGCAGTATTTT,CASSPAGYSTDTQYF
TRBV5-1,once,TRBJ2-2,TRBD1,TGCGCCAGCAGCTTAGGACAGGGCAACACCGGGGAGCTGTTTTTT,CASSLGQGNTGELFF
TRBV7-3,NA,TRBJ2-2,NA,TGTGCCAGCAGCCCGAACAATGTTGTGGCCGGGGAGCTGTTTTTT,CASSPNNVVAGELFF
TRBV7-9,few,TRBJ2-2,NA,TGTGCCAGCAGCTTAGCCCCTCAGGTGCTTAACACCGGGGAGCTGTTTTTT,CASSLAPQVLNTGELFF
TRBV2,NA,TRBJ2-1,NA,TGTGCCAGCAGCACCAGGGTAGTACGCTCCTACAATGAGCAGTTCTTC,CASSTRVVRSYNEQFF
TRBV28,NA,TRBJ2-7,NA,TGTGCCAGCAAGGGTCAGGGGATTAGCGAGCAGTACTTC,CASKGQGISEQYF
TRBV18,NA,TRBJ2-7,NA,TGTGCCAGCTCACGGGGAGTTAGCTCCTACGAGCAGTACTTC,CASSRGVSSYEQYF
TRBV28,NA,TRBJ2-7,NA,TGTGCCAGCACCTCTGGAGGGAGCGGAGAGGACGAGCAGTACTTC,CASTSGGSGEDEQYF
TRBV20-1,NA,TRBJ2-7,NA,TGCAGTGCTAGAATAGGGGACGAGCAGTACTTC,CSARIGDEQYF
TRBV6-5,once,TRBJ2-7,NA,TGTGCCAGCAGTTACTCGTCGGACTCGGGGCAGTACTTC,CASSYSSDSGQYF
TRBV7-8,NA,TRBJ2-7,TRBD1,TGTGCCAGCAGCTTAGCGGGTTGGACAGGGAGCTCCTACGAGCAGTACTTC,CASSLAGWTGSSYEQYF
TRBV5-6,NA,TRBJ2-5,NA,TGTGCCAGCAGCTTGGGTGGACTAGAGACCCAGTACTTC,CASSLGGLETQYF
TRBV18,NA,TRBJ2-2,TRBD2,TGTGCCAGCTCACCCGCTAGCGGGAGTACCACCGGGGAGCTGTTTTTT,CASSPASGSTTGELFF
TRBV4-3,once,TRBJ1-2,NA,TGCGCCAGCAGCCAAGACTCCCGGACAGTCTATGGCTACACCTTC,CASSQDSRTVYGYTF
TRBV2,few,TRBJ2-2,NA,TGTGCCAGCAGGGGAACCCAGACAGGCAAGAACACCGGGGAGCTGTTTTTT,CASRGTQTGKNTGELFF
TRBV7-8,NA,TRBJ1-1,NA,TGTGCCAGCAGCTGGATGGGGCTTGGTGAAGCTTTCTTT,CASSWMGLGEAFF
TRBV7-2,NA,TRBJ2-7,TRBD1,TGTGCCAGCAGCTTAACCGGGACAGGGAGCTCCTACGAGCAGTACTTC,CASSLTGTGSSYEQYF
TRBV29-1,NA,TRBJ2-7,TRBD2,TGCAGCGTTGTTCTACTAGCGGGAGGCTACGAGCAGTACTTC,CSVVLLAGGYEQYF
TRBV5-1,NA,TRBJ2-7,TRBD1,TGCGCCAGCGGTGAACAGGGGGCGTACTACGAGCAGTACTTC,CASGEQGAYYEQYF
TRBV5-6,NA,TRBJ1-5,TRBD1,TGTGCCAGCACCCCCGACAGGGGGCGCGTGCCCCAGCATTTT,CASTPDRGRVPQHF
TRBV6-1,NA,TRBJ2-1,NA,TGTGCCAGTCGCCCCGGAGCCGCCGCGAATGAGCAGTTCTTC,CASRPGAAANEQFF
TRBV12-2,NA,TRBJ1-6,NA,TGTGCAAGTCCCGCCGGAGCTAGAGACCCGACAGGAATAGGCTATTCACCCCTCCACTTT,CASPAGARDPTGIGYSPLHF
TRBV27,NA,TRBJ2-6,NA,TGTGCCAGCAGTTTAAACAGGGAGTCTGGGGCCAACGTCCTGACTTTC,CASSLNRESGANVLTF
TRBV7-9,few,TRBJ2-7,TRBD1,TGTGCCAGCAGGGGGGACAGACCCTACGAGCAGTACTTC,CASRGDRPYEQYF
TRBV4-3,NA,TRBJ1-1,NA,TGCGCCAGCAGCCAAGATAAGGCAGGGATCGCTGAAGCCTTCTTT,CASSQDKAGIAEAFF
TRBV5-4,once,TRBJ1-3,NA,TGTGCCAGCAGCTTGGACAGTTTCTCTGGAAACACCATATATTTT,CASSLDSFSGNTIYF
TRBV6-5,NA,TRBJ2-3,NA,TGTGCCAGTTCATCCCCGCCCCTAGGGGGTGGTACGCAGTATTTT,CASSSPPLGGGTQYF
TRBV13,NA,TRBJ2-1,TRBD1,TGTGCCAGCAGCATTCGACAGGGGGCTAACAATGAGCAGTTCTTC,CASSIRQGANNEQFF
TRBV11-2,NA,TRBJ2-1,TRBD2,TGTGCCAGCAGCTTAGGGTATACTAGCGGGAGTCTGCAGTTCTTC,CASSLGYTSGSLQFF
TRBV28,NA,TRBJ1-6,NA,TGTGCCAGTAAAAAGTCGGGACAATATAATTCACCCCTCCACTTT,CASKKSGQYNSPLHF